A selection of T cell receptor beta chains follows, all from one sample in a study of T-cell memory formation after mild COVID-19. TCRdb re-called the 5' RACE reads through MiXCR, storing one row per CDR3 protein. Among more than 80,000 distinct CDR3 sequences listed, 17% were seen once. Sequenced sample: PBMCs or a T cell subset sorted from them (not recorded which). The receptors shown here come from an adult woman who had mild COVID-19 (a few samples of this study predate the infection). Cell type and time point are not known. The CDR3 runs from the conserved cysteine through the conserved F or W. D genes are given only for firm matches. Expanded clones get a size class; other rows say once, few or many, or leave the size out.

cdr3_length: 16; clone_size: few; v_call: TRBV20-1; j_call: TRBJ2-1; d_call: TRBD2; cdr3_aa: CSATGTSEGDYNEQFF; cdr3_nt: TGCAGTGCTACCGGGACTAGCGAGGGGGACTACAATGAGCAGTTCTTC
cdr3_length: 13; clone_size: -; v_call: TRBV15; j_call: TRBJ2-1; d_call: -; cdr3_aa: CATSPRAFNEQFF; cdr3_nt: TGTGCCACCAGCCCTCGGGCCTTTAATGAGCAGTTCTTC
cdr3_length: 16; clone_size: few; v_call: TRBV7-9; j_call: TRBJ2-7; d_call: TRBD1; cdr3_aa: CASSLVGQGDSYEQYF; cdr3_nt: TGTGCCAGCAGCTTAGTGGGGCAGGGGGACTCCTACGAGCAGTACTTC
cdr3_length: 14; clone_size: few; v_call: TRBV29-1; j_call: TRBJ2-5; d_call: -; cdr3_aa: CSVEDLDREETQYF; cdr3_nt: TGCAGCGTTGAAGATCTGGACCGAGAAGAGACCCAGTACTTC
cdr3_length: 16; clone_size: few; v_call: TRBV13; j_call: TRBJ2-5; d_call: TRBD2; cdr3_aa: CASSKGLAGKQETQYF; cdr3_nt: TGTGCCAGCAGCAAGGGACTAGCGGGGAAACAAGAGACCCAGTACTTC
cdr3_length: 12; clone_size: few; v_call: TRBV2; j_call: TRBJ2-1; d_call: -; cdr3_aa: CAILKGGQEQFF; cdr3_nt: TGTGCCATTTTAAAGGGGGGCCAGGAGCAGTTCTTC
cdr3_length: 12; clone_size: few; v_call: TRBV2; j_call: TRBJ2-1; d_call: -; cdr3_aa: CASSEWYNEQFF; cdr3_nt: TGTGCCAGCAGTGAATGGTACAATGAGCAGTTCTTC
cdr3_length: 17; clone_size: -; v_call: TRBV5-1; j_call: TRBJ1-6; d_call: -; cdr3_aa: CASSEDQHSSYNSPLHF; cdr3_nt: TGCGCCAGCAGCGAGGACCAGCATAGCTCCTATAATTCACCCCTCCACTTT
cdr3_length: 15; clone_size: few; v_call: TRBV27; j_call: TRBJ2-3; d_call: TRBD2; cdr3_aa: CASSVLAESTDTQYF; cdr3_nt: TGTGCCAGCAGTGTACTAGCGGAAAGCACAGATACGCAGTATTTT
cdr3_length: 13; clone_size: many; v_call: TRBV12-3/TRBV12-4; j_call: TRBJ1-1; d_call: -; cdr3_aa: CASSLTGFREAFF; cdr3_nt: TGTGCCAGCAGTTTAACGGGTTTTCGCGAAGCTTTCTTT
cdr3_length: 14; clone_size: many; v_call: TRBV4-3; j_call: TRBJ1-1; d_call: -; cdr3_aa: CASSQGVANTEAFF; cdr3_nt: TGCGCCAGCAGCCAAGGGGTTGCGAACACTGAAGCTTTCTTT
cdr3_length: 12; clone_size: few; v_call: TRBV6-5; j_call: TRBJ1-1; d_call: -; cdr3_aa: CASRTGNTEAFF; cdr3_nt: TGTGCCAGCAGAACGGGGAACACTGAAGCTTTCTTT
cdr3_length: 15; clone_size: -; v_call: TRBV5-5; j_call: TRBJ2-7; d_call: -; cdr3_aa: CASSLAQGTPYEQYF; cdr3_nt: TGTGCCAGCAGCTTGGCGCAGGGGACTCCCTACGAGCAGTACTTC
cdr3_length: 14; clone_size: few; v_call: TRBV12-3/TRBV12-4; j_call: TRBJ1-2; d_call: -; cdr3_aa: CASSSGTVLYGYTF; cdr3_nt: TGTGCCAGCAGTTCCGGGACGGTGCTCTATGGCTACACCTTC
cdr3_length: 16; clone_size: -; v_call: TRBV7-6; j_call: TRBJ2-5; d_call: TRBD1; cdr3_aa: CASSRRRDRVLETQYF; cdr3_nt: TGTGCCAGCAGCCGGCGCCGGGACAGGGTACTCGAGACCCAGTACTTC
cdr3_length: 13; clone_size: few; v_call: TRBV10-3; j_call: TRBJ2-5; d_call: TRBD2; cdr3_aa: CAISDLAEETQYF; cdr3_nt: TGTGCCATCAGCGATCTAGCGGAAGAGACCCAGTACTTC
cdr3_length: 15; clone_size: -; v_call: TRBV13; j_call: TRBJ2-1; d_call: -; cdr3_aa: CASSLDRSSYNEQFF; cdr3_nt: TGTGCCAGCAGCTTAGATAGGTCCTCCTACAATGAGCAGTTCTTC
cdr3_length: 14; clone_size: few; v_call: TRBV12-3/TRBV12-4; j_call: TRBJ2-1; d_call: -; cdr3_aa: CASSFESVYNEQFF; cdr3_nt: TGTGCCAGCAGTTTCGAGAGCGTCTACAATGAGCAGTTCTTC
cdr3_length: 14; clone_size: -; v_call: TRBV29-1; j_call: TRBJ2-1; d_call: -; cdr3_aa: CSVPLGLTYNEQFF; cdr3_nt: TGCAGCGTTCCACTCGGGCTGACCTACAATGAGCAGTTCTTC
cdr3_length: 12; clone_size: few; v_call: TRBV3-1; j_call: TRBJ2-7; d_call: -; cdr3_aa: CASSQAGWEQYF; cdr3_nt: TGTGCCAGCAGCCAAGCCGGTTGGGAGCAGTACTTC
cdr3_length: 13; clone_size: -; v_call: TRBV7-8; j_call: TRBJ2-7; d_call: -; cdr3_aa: CASSDPGPYEQYF; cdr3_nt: TGTGCCAGCAGCGATCCCGGACCCTACGAGCAGTACTTC